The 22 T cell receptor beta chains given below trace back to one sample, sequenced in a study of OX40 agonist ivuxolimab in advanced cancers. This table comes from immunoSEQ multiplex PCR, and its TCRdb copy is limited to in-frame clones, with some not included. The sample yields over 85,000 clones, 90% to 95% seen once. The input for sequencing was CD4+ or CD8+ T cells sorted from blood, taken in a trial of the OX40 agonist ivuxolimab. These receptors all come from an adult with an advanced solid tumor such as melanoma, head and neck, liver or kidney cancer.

The CDR3 loop is CASSKLAGENEQFF. CDR3 nucleotides: TGCGCCAGCAGCAAACTAGCGGGGGAGAATGAGCAGTTCTTC. V usage is TRBV5-1 and J usage is TRBJ2-1, with TRBD2 matching over 11 bases. The CDR3 extends over 14 amino acids. Looked up from germline, CDR1 is SGHRS and CDR2 is YFSETQ. Germline trimming cut 4 bases from V and 7 bases from J; bases unmatched to any gene: 4.

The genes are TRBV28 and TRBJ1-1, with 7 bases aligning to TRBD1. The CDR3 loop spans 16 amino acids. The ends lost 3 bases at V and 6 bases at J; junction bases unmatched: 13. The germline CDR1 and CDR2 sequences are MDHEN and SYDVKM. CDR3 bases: TGTGCCAGCAGTTTCCCCCAGGGACAGCGGGCCGCTGAAGCTTTCTTT. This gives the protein CASSFPQGQRAAEAFF.

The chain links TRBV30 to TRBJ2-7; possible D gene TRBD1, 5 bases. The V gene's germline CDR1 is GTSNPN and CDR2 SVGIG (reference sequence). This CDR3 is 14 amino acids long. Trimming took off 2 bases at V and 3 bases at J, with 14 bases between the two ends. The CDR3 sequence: CAWSNPQGIYEQYF. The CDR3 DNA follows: TGTGCCTGGAGTAATCCCCAGGGAATCTACGAGCAGTACTTC.

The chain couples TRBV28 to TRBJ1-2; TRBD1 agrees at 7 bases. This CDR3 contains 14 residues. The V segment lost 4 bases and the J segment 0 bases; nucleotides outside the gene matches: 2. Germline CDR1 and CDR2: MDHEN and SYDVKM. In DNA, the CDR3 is TGTGCCAGCAGTTCGACAGGGTCTAACTATGGCTACACCTTC. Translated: CASSSTGSNYGYTF.

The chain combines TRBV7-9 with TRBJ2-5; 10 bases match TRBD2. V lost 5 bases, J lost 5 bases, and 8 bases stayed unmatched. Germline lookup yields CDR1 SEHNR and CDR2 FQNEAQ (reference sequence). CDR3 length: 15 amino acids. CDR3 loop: CASSPLAGVGETQYF. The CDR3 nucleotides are TGTGCCAGCAGCCCTCTAGCGGGAGTAGGGGAGACCCAGTACTTC. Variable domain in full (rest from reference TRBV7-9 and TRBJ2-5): DTGVSQNPRHKITKRGQNVTFRCDPISEHNRLYWYRQTLGQGPEFLTYFQNEAQLEKSRLLSDRFSAERPKGSFSTLEIQRTEQGDSAMYLCASSPLAGVGETQYFGPGTRLLVL.

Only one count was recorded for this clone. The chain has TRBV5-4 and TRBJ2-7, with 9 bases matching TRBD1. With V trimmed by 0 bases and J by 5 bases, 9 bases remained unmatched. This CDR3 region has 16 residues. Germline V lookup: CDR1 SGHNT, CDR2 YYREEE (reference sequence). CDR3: CASSLGRQGVSNEQYF. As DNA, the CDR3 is TGTGCCAGCAGCTTGGGACGACAGGGGGTTTCCAACGAGCAGTACTTC.

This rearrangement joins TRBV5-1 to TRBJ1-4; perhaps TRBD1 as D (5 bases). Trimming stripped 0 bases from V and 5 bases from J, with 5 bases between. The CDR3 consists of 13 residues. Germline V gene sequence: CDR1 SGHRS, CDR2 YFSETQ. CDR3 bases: TGCGCCAGCAGCTTGGAGGGGAATGAAAAACTGTTTTTT. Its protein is CASSLEGNEKLFF.

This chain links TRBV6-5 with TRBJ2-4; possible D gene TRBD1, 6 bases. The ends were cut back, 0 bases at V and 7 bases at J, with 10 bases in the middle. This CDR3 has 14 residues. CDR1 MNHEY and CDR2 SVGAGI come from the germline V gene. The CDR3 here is CASSYSGQRNIQYF. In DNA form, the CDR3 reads TGTGCCAGCAGTTACTCTGGACAGAGGAACATTCAGTACTTC.

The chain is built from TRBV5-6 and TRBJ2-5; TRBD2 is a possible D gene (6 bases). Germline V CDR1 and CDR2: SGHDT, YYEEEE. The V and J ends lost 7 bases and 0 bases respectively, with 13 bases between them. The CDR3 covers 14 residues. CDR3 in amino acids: CASVFTGDQETQYF. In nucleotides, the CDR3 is TGTGCCAGCGTCTTCACGGGAGACCAAGAGACCCAGTACTTC.

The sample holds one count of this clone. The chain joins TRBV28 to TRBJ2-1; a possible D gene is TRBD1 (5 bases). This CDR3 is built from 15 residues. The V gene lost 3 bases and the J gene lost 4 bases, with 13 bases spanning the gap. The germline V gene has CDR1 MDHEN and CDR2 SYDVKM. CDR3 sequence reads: CASSFNLAGYNEQFF. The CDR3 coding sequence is TGTGCCAGCAGTTTTAATTTGGCAGGGTACAATGAGCAGTTCTTC.

The CDR3 region has the DNA TGCGCCAGCAGCTTGCTCGCGGGAGAGACCCAGTACTTC. It yields the protein CASSLLAGETQYF. V usage is TRBV5-1 and J usage is TRBJ2-5, with D perhaps TRBD2 (5 bases). V lost 1 base to trimming and J lost 4 bases, with 8 bases between them. CDR1 and CDR2 from the germline V gene are SGHRS and YFSETQ. This CDR3 comprises 13 residues.

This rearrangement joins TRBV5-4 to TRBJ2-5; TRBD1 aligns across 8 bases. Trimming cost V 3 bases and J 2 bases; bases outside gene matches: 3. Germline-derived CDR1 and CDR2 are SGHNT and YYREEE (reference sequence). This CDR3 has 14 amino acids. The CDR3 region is CASSSGTGQETQYF. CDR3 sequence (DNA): TGTGCCAGCAGCTCCGGGACAGGACAAGAGACCCAGTACTTC.

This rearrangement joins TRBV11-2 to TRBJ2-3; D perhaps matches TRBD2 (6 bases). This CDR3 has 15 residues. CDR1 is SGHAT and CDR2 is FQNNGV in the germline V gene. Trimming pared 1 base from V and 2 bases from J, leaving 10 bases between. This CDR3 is CASSLAAGYTDTQYF. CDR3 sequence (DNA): TGTGCCAGCAGCTTAGCGGCGGGATACACAGATACGCAGTATTTT.

The CDR3 spells CASSHPDRQSNQPQHF. CDR3 in DNA: TGTGCCAGCAGCCACCCCGACAGGCAAAGCAATCAGCCCCAGCATTTT. This rearrangement joins TRBV16 to TRBJ1-5; a possible D gene is TRBD1 (6 bases). The V end lost 3 bases, the J end lost 1 base, and 13 bases lay between the germline ends. Germline CDR1 and CDR2: KGHSY and FQNENV. The CDR3 sequence is 16 residues long.

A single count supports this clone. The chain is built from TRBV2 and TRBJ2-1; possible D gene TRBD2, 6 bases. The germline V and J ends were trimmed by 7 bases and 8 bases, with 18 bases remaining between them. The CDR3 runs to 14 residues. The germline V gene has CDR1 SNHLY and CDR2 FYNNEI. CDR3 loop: CASTTPGAVDEQFF. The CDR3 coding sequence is TGTGCCAGCACGACGCCGGGAGCAGTTGATGAGCAGTTCTTC.

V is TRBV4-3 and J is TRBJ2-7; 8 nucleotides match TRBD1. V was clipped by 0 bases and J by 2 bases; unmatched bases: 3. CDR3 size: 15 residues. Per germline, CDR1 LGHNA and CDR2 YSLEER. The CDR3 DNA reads TGCGCCAGCAGCCAAGATCAGGGGGCAACCTACGAGCAGTACTTC. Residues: CASSQDQGATYEQYF.

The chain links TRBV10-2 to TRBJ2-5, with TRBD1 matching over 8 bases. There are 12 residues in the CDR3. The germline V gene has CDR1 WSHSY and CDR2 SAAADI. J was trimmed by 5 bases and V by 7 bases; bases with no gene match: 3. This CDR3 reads CASKGQAETQYF. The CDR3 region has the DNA TGCGCCAGCAAGGGACAGGCGGAGACCCAGTACTTC.

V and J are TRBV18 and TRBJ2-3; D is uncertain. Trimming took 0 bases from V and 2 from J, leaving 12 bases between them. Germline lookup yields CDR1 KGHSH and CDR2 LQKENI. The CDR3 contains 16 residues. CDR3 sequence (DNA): TGTGCCAGCTCACCACCGAATGAAGACCTCACAGATACGCAGTATTTT. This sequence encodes CASSPPNEDLTDTQYF.

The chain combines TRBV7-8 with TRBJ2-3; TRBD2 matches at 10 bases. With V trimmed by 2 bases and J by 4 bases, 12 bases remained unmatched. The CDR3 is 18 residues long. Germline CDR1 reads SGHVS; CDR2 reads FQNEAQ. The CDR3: CASSLRPSGRILADTQYF. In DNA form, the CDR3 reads TGTGCCAGCAGCTTACGTCCTAGCGGGAGAATTTTGGCAGATACGCAGTATTTT.

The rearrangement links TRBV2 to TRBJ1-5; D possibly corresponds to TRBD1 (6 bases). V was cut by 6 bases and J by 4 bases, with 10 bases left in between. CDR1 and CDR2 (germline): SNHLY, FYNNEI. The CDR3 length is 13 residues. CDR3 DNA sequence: TGTGCCAGCAGGGGGACAAGGAATCAGCCCCAGCATTTT. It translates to CASRGTRNQPQHF.

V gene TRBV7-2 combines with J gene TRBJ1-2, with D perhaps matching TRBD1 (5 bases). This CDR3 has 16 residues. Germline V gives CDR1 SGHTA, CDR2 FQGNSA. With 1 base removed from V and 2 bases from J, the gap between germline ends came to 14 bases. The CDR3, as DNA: TGTGCCAGCAGCTTAGTGTCGGGGACGGGGAACTATGGCTACACCTTC. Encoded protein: CASSLVSGTGNYGYTF. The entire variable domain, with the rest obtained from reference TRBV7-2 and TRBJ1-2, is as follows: GAGVSQSPSNKVTEKGKDVELRCDPISGHTALYWYRQSLGQGLEFLIYFQGNSAPDKSGLPSDRFSAERTGGSVSTLTIQRTQQEDSAVYLCASSLVSGTGNYGYTFGSGTRLTVV.

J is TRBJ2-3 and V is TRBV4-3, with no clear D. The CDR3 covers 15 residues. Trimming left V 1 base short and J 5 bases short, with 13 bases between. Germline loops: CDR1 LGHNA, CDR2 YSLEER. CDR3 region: CASSQGTAQKDTQYF. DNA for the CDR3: TGCGCCAGCAGCCAAGGAACAGCCCAGAAAGATACGCAGTATTTT.